A selection of T cell receptor beta chains follows, all from one sample in a study of shared clonotypes between healthy human individuals. Sequenced by immunoSEQ multiplex PCR; TCRdb stores in-frame clones only, minus some. The sample contains 2 million to 2.5 million clones, 92% of which appear only once. Sequencing was performed on naive CD4+ T cells from PBMCs. These receptors were obtained from a man between 18 and 29 years old in good health. Some clones in this sample may be carry-over from other donors' samples. CDR3s include the opening cysteine and the closing phenylalanine or tryptophan. The D gene is left open where the match is weak. Only part of the rows carry a size: once, few, many, or a class if the clone is expanded.

j_call: TRBJ2-7; v_call: TRBV29-1; clone_size: .; d_call: TRBD2; cdr3_nt: TGCAGCGCCTCCCGTCTAGCGGACGAGCAGTACTTC; cdr3_aa: CSASRLADEQYF
j_call: TRBJ2-2; v_call: TRBV4-3; clone_size: .; d_call: TRBD2; cdr3_nt: TGCGCCAGCAGCCAAGCCCCTAGCGGGTGGGGCACCGGGGAGCTGTTTTTT; cdr3_aa: CASSQAPSGWGTGELFF
j_call: TRBJ2-2; v_call: TRBV29-1; clone_size: .; d_call: .; cdr3_nt: TGCAGCGTTGTTGCTAGCGCAACGGCTGACACCGGGGAGCTGTTTTTT; cdr3_aa: CSVVASATADTGELFF
j_call: TRBJ2-7; v_call: TRBV29-1; clone_size: .; d_call: .; cdr3_nt: TGCAGCGGCTCTTCGGGGCGCATCGGTCACGAGCAGTACTTC; cdr3_aa: CSGSSGRIGHEQYF
j_call: TRBJ1-3; v_call: TRBV5-4; clone_size: .; d_call: TRBD1; cdr3_nt: TGTGCCAGCAGCTCGATTCTTCAGGGGGGGGCTGGAAACACCATATATTTT; cdr3_aa: CASSSILQGGAGNTIYF
j_call: TRBJ1-5; v_call: TRBV10-3; clone_size: .; d_call: .; cdr3_nt: TGTGCCATCCGCCCGGGTGAGGGAAGTGGTAGCAATCAGCCCCAGCATTTT; cdr3_aa: CAIRPGEGSGSNQPQHF
j_call: TRBJ2-2; v_call: TRBV6-5; clone_size: .; d_call: .; cdr3_nt: TGTGCCAGCAGTTTAGAGTGGGCGGGGAACACCGGGGAGCTGTTTTTT; cdr3_aa: CASSLEWAGNTGELFF
j_call: TRBJ2-5; v_call: TRBV5-1; clone_size: .; d_call: .; cdr3_nt: TGCGCCAGCAGCACCTCCGGGACTTCCCAAGAGACCCAGTACTTC; cdr3_aa: CASSTSGTSQETQYF
j_call: TRBJ2-3; v_call: TRBV21-1; clone_size: .; d_call: .; cdr3_nt: TGTGCCAGCAGCGCTCTGGGGAGGGGTGACAGCACAGATACGCAGTATTTT; cdr3_aa: CASSALGRGDSTDTQYF
j_call: TRBJ1-5; v_call: TRBV28; clone_size: .; d_call: TRBD1; cdr3_nt: TGTGCCAGCAGTTCCCAGGGGGCTAAGGGGCCGCCCCAGCATTTT; cdr3_aa: CASSSQGAKGPPQHF
j_call: TRBJ1-5; v_call: TRBV6-6; clone_size: .; d_call: .; cdr3_nt: TGTGCCAGCAGTTTCGGAACGAATCAGCCCCAGCATTTT; cdr3_aa: CASSFGTNQPQHF
j_call: TRBJ1-1; v_call: TRBV18; clone_size: once; d_call: .; cdr3_nt: TGTGCCAGCTCACTGACGGCAGACGCTTTGAACACTGAAGCTTTCTTT; cdr3_aa: CASSLTADALNTEAFF
j_call: TRBJ1-1; v_call: TRBV5-1; clone_size: once; d_call: .; cdr3_nt: TGCGCCAGTACGGCAGGGTCGAGTACTGAAGCTTTCTTT; cdr3_aa: CASTAGSSTEAFF
j_call: TRBJ1-1; v_call: TRBV5-1; clone_size: .; d_call: TRBD1; cdr3_nt: TGCGCCAGCAGCTTTTTTGGGGCAGGGGGGCTCGGATCTGAAGCTTTCTTT; cdr3_aa: CASSFFGAGGLGSEAFF
j_call: TRBJ1-2; v_call: TRBV7-9; clone_size: .; d_call: .; cdr3_nt: TGTGCCAGCAGCCCCGGGGGCACCGAAGCTAACTATGGCTACACCTTC; cdr3_aa: CASSPGGTEANYGYTF
j_call: TRBJ2-2; v_call: TRBV19; clone_size: .; d_call: .; cdr3_nt: TGTGCCAGTAGTCCGCAGCAAGGACAGCTAGATTACGGGGAGCTGTTTTTT; cdr3_aa: CASSPQQGQLDYGELFF
j_call: TRBJ2-7; v_call: TRBV6-6; clone_size: .; d_call: TRBD2; cdr3_nt: TGTGCCAGCAGACTAACCGGGGGGGGCGGCGACGAGCAGTACTTC; cdr3_aa: CASRLTGGGGDEQYF
j_call: TRBJ1-1; v_call: TRBV5-4; clone_size: .; d_call: .; cdr3_nt: TGTGCCAGCAGCTTGGGGGGGATGGGGAACACTGAAGCTTTCTTT; cdr3_aa: CASSLGGMGNTEAFF
j_call: TRBJ1-2; v_call: TRBV6-5; clone_size: .; d_call: .; cdr3_nt: TGTGCCAGCAGCTTAAAAGACAGGCAGCGGGACGGCTACACCTTC; cdr3_aa: CASSLKDRQRDGYTF
j_call: TRBJ2-7; v_call: TRBV7-9; clone_size: .; d_call: TRBD2; cdr3_nt: TGTGCCAGCAGCCTACGGACGGGGGGGACCTACGAGCAGTACTTC; cdr3_aa: CASSLRTGGTYEQYF
j_call: TRBJ2-1; v_call: TRBV11-1; clone_size: .; d_call: .; cdr3_nt: TGTGCCAGCAGCTTTGGCCAGGGAATCTACAATGAGCAGTTCTTC; cdr3_aa: CASSFGQGIYNEQFF
j_call: TRBJ1-5; v_call: TRBV30; clone_size: .; d_call: .; cdr3_nt: TGTGCCTGGAGTGTCACAGTTCAACAGCCCCAGCATTTT; cdr3_aa: CAWSVTVQQPQHF
j_call: TRBJ2-7; v_call: TRBV18; clone_size: .; d_call: TRBD1; cdr3_nt: TGTGCCAGCTCACGGGGGACAGGGATGGACGAGCAGTACTTC; cdr3_aa: CASSRGTGMDEQYF
j_call: TRBJ1-2; v_call: TRBV7-2; clone_size: .; d_call: TRBD1; cdr3_nt: TGTGCCAGCAGCCCCCGACAGGGCGGATCACTTGGCTACACCTTC; cdr3_aa: CASSPRQGGSLGYTF
j_call: TRBJ1-5; v_call: TRBV5-4; clone_size: .; d_call: TRBD1; cdr3_nt: TGTGCCAGCAGCTGGGACGGACAGGGCAATCAGCCCCAGCATTTT; cdr3_aa: CASSWDGQGNQPQHF
j_call: TRBJ2-7; v_call: TRBV7-3; clone_size: .; d_call: TRBD1; cdr3_nt: TGTGCCAGCAGCTTAGGGCAGGGGGCCTACGAGCAGTACTTC; cdr3_aa: CASSLGQGAYEQYF
j_call: TRBJ2-5; v_call: TRBV28; clone_size: .; d_call: TRBD2; cdr3_nt: TGTGCCAGCAGGACGGTAGCGGGAGCTCAAGAGACCCAGTACTTC; cdr3_aa: CASRTVAGAQETQYF
j_call: TRBJ1-3; v_call: TRBV10-2; clone_size: .; d_call: TRBD1; cdr3_nt: TGCGCCAGCAGTGAGTTTGTACCGCGGACAGGTGATAAGAACACCATATATTTT; cdr3_aa: CASSEFVPRTGDKNTIYF
j_call: TRBJ2-5; v_call: TRBV2; clone_size: .; d_call: .; cdr3_nt: TGTGCCAGCTCTGAGGATCGGGCCGGGGAGACCCAGTACTTC; cdr3_aa: CASSEDRAGETQYF
j_call: TRBJ2-5; v_call: TRBV27; clone_size: .; d_call: .; cdr3_nt: TGTGCCAGCAGTTTCGATCTTACCCCACCTCTGACCCAGTACTTC; cdr3_aa: CASSFDLTPPLTQYF
j_call: TRBJ1-2; v_call: TRBV20-1; clone_size: .; d_call: .; cdr3_nt: TGCAGTGCTACTCCCGATGGCTACACCTTC; cdr3_aa: CSATPDGYTF
j_call: TRBJ1-4; v_call: TRBV9; clone_size: .; d_call: .; cdr3_nt: TGTGCCAGCAGCCCGGGGGTGGAAAAACTGTTTTTT; cdr3_aa: CASSPGVEKLFF
j_call: TRBJ1-5; v_call: TRBV19; clone_size: .; d_call: .; cdr3_nt: TGTGCCAGTAGTATAGTGTATCAGCCCCAGCATTTT; cdr3_aa: CASSIVYQPQHF
j_call: TRBJ2-5; v_call: TRBV6-5; clone_size: .; d_call: TRBD2; cdr3_nt: TGTGCCAGCAGTTATTCTAGCGGACACCCACAAGAGACCCAGTACTTC; cdr3_aa: CASSYSSGHPQETQYF
j_call: TRBJ1-1; v_call: TRBV29-1; clone_size: .; d_call: .; cdr3_nt: TGCAGCGTTGCATGGGGGAACACTGAAGCTTTCTTT; cdr3_aa: CSVAWGNTEAFF
j_call: TRBJ2-5; v_call: TRBV7-2; clone_size: .; d_call: .; cdr3_nt: TGTGCCAGCAGTTCGGTATGGACCCGGCGAGAGACCCAGTACTTC; cdr3_aa: CASSSVWTRRETQYF
j_call: TRBJ2-1; v_call: TRBV4-2; clone_size: .; d_call: TRBD2; cdr3_nt: TGTGCCAGCAGCCAACGTATACGCGTTCCCTCTAGCGGGACGTCTATTTACAATGAGCAGTTCTTC; cdr3_aa: CASSQRIRVPSSGTSIYNEQFF
j_call: TRBJ1-2; v_call: TRBV16; clone_size: once; d_call: .; cdr3_nt: TGTGCCAGCAGCCAACAGCTGGGCGGGTATGGCTACACCTTC; cdr3_aa: CASSQQLGGYGYTF
j_call: TRBJ1-5; v_call: TRBV28; clone_size: .; d_call: .; cdr3_nt: TGTGCCAGCAGGACCGTCCGGGATGGAGTCAATCAGCCCCAGCATTTT; cdr3_aa: CASRTVRDGVNQPQHF